The subject of this entry is one T cell receptor (beta chain). Its antigen is not known. The CDR3 has 12 residues. Between the trimmed V and J ends, which lost 3 bases and 0 bases, there was a span of 1 base. Germline values: CDR1 LNHNV, CDR2 YYDKDF (reference sequence). This record comes from a study of T-cell memory formation after mild COVID-19. TCRdb re-called the 5' RACE reads through MiXCR, storing one row per CDR3 protein. The sample holds about half a million distinct CDR3 sequences, about 20% seen once. General observations from the study: Contracting clones from day 15 to 85 showed balanced CD4/CD8; later expanders favored CD4+. SARS-CoV-2 specificity was not confirmed for second-wave clones peaking on day 37.

This sequence originates from an adult woman who had mild COVID-19 (a few samples of this study predate the infection). Cell type and time point are not known. The chain recombines TRBV15 with TRBJ2-3; D gene uncertain. Sequencing used PBMCs or a T cell subset sorted from them (not recorded which). Written as DNA, the CDR3 is TGTGCCACCAGCAGGAGCACAGATACGCAGTATTTT. Translation: CATSRSTDTQYF.